This T cell receptor (beta chain) appears in the sequencing data of a study of T cell repertoires in cytomegalovirus infection. About the study: Both recently identified HLA-C-restricted and well-studied HLA-B-restricted CMV epitopes were used in the study. From public TCR beta signatures came an indication of both CMV infection and matching HLA type. The study, taken as a whole, reports: Predominance within the ex vivo response was attributable to HLA-C-restricted CMV-specific TCR beta clonotypes. Summed public TCR beta family frequency identified CMV carriers bearing the relevant HLA.

Germline CDR1 SQVTM, CDR2 ANQGSEA. The CDR3 contains 15 residues. V lost 0 bases and J lost 5; bases outside the gene matches: 8. On this clonotype itself: The antigen remains unidentified.

MiXCR, run by TCRdb on the reads, gives a single entry per CDR3 protein. The table includes about 770,000 distinct CDR3 sequences, roughly 28% detected once. This receptor was identified in a human donor in good health (CMV status not recorded). Some clones in this sample may be carry-over from other donors' samples. The V call is TRBV29-1, the J call TRBJ2-7; 9 bases fit TRBD2. Specimen: cultured CD8+ T cells from PBMCs, collected from culture after CMV antigen stimulation. The CDR3 sequence is CSVEERGLAGNEQYF. The CDR3, as DNA: TGCAGCGTTGAAGAAAGAGGGCTAGCGGGGAACGAGCAGTACTTC.